These 21 T cell receptor beta chains share one sample of origin, sequenced in a study of early T cells in non-severe SARS-CoV-2 infection. TCRdb re-called the 5' RACE reads through MiXCR, storing one row per CDR3 protein. The sample records 75,000 to 100,000 distinct CDR3 sequences, approximately 15% being singletons. The sequencing sample was made of whole blood. Receptors originate from an adult who was a healthcare worker with PCR-confirmed SARS-CoV-2 infection or an uninfected control (not recorded which).

This chain connects TRBV24-1 to TRBJ2-7; D might be TRBD1 (5 bases). CDR1 and CDR2 from the germline V gene are KGHDR and SFDVKD. Trimming took off 4 bases at V and 3 bases at J, with 9 bases between the two ends. The CDR3 has 13 residues. The CDR3 reads CATSDSDIYEQYF. CDR3 DNA sequence: TGTGCCACCAGTGACTCGGACATCTACGAGCAGTACTTC.

The chain recombines TRBV6-5 with TRBJ1-2, with 8 bases identical to TRBD1. The CDR3 runs 17 residues. V lost 6 bases and J lost 3; bases outside the gene matches: 15. Germline CDR1 MNHEY, CDR2 SVGAGI. The CDR3 protein is CASRALRTGRRDYGYTF. For the CDR3, the DNA is TGTGCCAGCAGGGCCTTACGGACAGGGCGGAGAGACTATGGCTACACCTTC.

This clonotype was counted at least ten times. The chain combines TRBV28 with TRBJ2-7; D gene ambiguous. Between the trimmed V and J ends, which lost 8 bases and 0 bases, there was a span of 5 bases. The CDR3 runs to 11 residues. Germline CDR1 MDHEN, CDR2 SYDVKM. The CDR3 DNA sequence: TGTGCCAGCCTCAGCTCCTACGAGCAGTACTTC. Protein product: CASLSSYEQYF.

This clonotype was picked up a small number of times. This rearrangement joins TRBV10-3 to TRBJ1-2; TRBD1 might be the D (6 bases). Germline CDR1 ENHRY, CDR2 SYGVKD. Trimming took 3 bases from V and 1 from J, leaving 15 bases between them. The CDR3 runs to 16 residues. In DNA form, the CDR3 reads TGTGCCATCAGTGAAATTCTGGCAGGGGTTAACTATGGCTACACCTTC. Translating gives CAISEILAGVNYGYTF.

The rearrangement uses TRBV20-1 and TRBJ2-2; D is undetermined. CDR1 and CDR2 from the germline V gene are DFQATT and SNEGSKA (reference sequence). CDR3 size: 16 residues. The V end lost 1 base, the J end lost 5 bases, and 17 bases lay between the germline ends. CDR3 sequence: CSARVNGHLKTGELFF. The CDR3 DNA sequence: TGCAGTGCTAGAGTAAATGGGCACTTAAAGACCGGGGAGCTGTTTTTT.

This chain connects TRBV5-1 to TRBJ2-3; D is tentatively TRBD1 or TRBD2 (6 bases each). Per germline, CDR1 SGHRS and CDR2 YFSETQ. Trimming cost V 4 bases and J 5 bases, with 14 bases left between them. The CDR3 is made up of 14 amino acids. The CDR3 spells CASSLRGGEDTQYF. In DNA form, the CDR3 reads TGCGCCAGCAGCCTCAGGGGCGGGGAAGATACGCAGTATTTT.

The CDR3 nucleotides are TGTGCCAGCAGTGGCGGACTAGCGGGAGCCACAGATACGCAGTATTTT. It translates to CASSGGLAGATDTQYF. The chain joins TRBV25-1 to TRBJ2-3; 13 bases align to TRBD2. The CDR3 contains 16 residues. Germline CDR1 is MGHDK and CDR2 is SYGVNS. V was pared by 4 bases and J by 2 bases, with 3 bases of the junction left unmatched.

This clonotype occurred a few times. The genes are TRBV7-9 and TRBJ1-1, with D perhaps TRBD1 (5 bases). Deletions cut 1 base from V and 0 bases from J, with 12 bases between. CDR1 is SEHNR and CDR2 is FQNEAQ in the germline V gene (reference sequence). The CDR3 loop spans 16 amino acids. The CDR3 DNA reads TGTGCCAGCAGCTTAGACAGGTCGCGCTTGAACACTGAAGCTTTCTTT. Its translation is CASSLDRSRLNTEAFF.

V is TRBV2 and J is TRBJ2-3, with 12 nucleotides matching TRBD2. The germline V gene has CDR1 SNHLY and CDR2 FYNNEI. This CDR3 is built from 15 residues. V was pared by 6 bases and J by 5 bases, with 6 bases of the junction left unmatched. The chain's CDR3 is CASRVQTSGGDTQYF. CDR3 DNA: TGTGCCAGCAGGGTACAGACTAGCGGGGGAGATACGCAGTATTTT.

In its sample, this clonotype was seen a few times. The rearrangement uses TRBV15 and TRBJ1-5; 9 positions agree with TRBD1. The CDR3 consists of 17 residues. V gave up 3 bases and J gave up 1 base; unmatched junction bases: 7. Germline V gene sequence: CDR1 LNHNV, CDR2 YYDKDF (reference sequence). This chain's CDR3 is CATSSLPGQGSNQPQHF. The CDR3 DNA is TGTGCCACCAGCAGTCTCCCGGGACAGGGAAGCAATCAGCCCCAGCATTTT.

This clonotype was observed a handful of times. The chain recombines TRBV15 with TRBJ1-5; weak D call: TRBD1 (5 bases). Germline-derived CDR1 and CDR2 are LNHNV and YYDKDF (reference sequence). The V end lost 0 bases, the J end lost 11 bases, and 17 bases lay between the germline ends. This CDR3 is built from 15 residues. CDR3 sequence: CATSRDRFSGKAQHF. The CDR3 DNA follows: TGTGCCACCAGCAGAGATCGATTTTCAGGGAAGGCCCAGCATTTT. The complete variable domain, with remaining parts taken from reference TRBV15 and TRBJ1-5, reads DAMVIQNPRYQVTQFGKPVTLSCSQTLNHNVMYWYQQKSSQAPKLLFHYYDKDFNNEADTPDNFQSRRPNTSFCFLDIRSPGLGDTAMYLCATSRDRFSGKAQHFGDGTRLSIL.

At least ten counts were recorded for this clonotype. J is TRBJ1-5 and V is TRBV18, with 7 bases lining up with TRBD1. This CDR3 comprises 15 residues. The junction had 11 bases not matched to a gene; V was cut back by 6 bases and J by 6 bases. Germline V gene sequence: CDR1 KGHSH, CDR2 LQKENI. CDR3 nucleotide sequence: TGTGCCAGCTCGGCAGGCGACAGGGTCGGTCAGCCCCAGCATTTT. Its translation: CASSAGDRVGQPQHF.

This CDR3 reads CASSSRVRGNEQYF. The CDR3 nucleotides read TGTGCCAGCAGTTCCCGGGTAAGAGGAAACGAGCAGTACTTC. V gene TRBV27 combines with J gene TRBJ2-7; D gene ambiguous. With 4 bases removed from V and 5 bases from J, the gap between germline ends came to 15 bases. CDR1 is MNHEY, CDR2 SMNVEV, per germline (reference sequence). The CDR3 covers 14 residues.

This clonotype appeared many times. The gene calls are TRBV12-2 and TRBJ2-6; the DNA was not used to check the table's D call, TRBD2. TRBV12-2 represents a pseudogene. The CDR3 runs 20 residues. Written as DNA, the CDR3 is TGTGCAAGTCGCTTAGGACGGACTAGCGGGTTACCCTCTGGGGCCAACGTCCTGACTTTC. Protein product: CASRLGRTSGLPSGANVLTF.

V and J are TRBV5-4 and TRBJ2-4, with TRBD2 matching over 9 bases. V gave up 4 bases and J gave up 2 bases; unmatched junction bases: 4. The germline CDR1 and CDR2 sequences are SGHNT and YYREEE (reference sequence). The CDR3 is 15 residues long. The CDR3 reads CASSPAGGSKNIQYF. The CDR3 bases are TGTGCCAGCAGCCCGGCGGGGGGGTCCAAAAACATTCAGTACTTC. Full variable domain (outside the CDR3, taken from reference TRBV5-4 and TRBJ2-4): ETGVTQSPTHLIKTRGQQVTLRCSSQSGHNTVSWYQQALGQGPQFIFQYYREEENGRGNFPPRFSGLQFPNYSSELNVNALELDDSALYLCASSPAGGSKNIQYFGAGTRLSVL.

In its sample, this clonotype was seen many times. The rearrangement uses TRBV5-1 and TRBJ2-5, with D possibly being TRBD2 (5 bases). The CDR3 is 13 residues long. Looked up from germline, CDR1 is SGHRS and CDR2 is YFSETQ. The V gene lost 7 bases and the J gene lost 5 bases, with 15 bases spanning the gap. In DNA form, the CDR3 reads TGCGCCAGCTCCCTCGGAGGTCGGGAGACCCAGTACTTC. Translation gives CASSLGGRETQYF.

This clonotype was counted many times. CDR3 residues: CASSLGGLANTGELFF. The CDR3 coding sequence is TGTGCCAGCAGCTTAGGGGGACTAGCGAACACCGGGGAGCTGTTTTTT. The chain is built from TRBV7-3 and TRBJ2-2, with 8 bases aligning to TRBD2. From germline, CDR1 is SGHTA and CDR2 FQGTGA. Trimming cost V 2 bases and J 0 bases; bases outside gene matches: 2. This CDR3 has 16 amino acids.

The chain combines TRBV19 with TRBJ1-1; tentatively, D is TRBD1 (5 bases). V lost 3 bases and J 4 bases, leaving 12 bases between the germline ends. The germline V gene has CDR1 LNHDA and CDR2 SQIVND (reference sequence). The CDR3 runs to 14 residues. For the CDR3, the DNA is TGTGCCAGTAGTATGGGGCACATAGGCACTGAAGCTTTCTTT. This sequence encodes CASSMGHIGTEAFF.

This clonotype has only a few counts. The rearrangement links TRBV12-3 or TRBV12-4 to TRBJ2-7; D not certain. The CDR3 has 13 residues. V lost 7 bases to trimming and J lost 0 bases, with 10 bases between them. The CDR3 DNA is TGTGCCAGCAAGCCCCGGAACTCCTACGAGCAGTACTTC. It encodes CASKPRNSYEQYF.

This clonotype was recorded a few times. The chain combines TRBV3-1 with TRBJ2-7; tentatively, D is TRBD1 or TRBD2 (5 bases each). The germline V and J ends were trimmed by 0 bases and 7 bases, with 19 bases remaining between them. The CDR3 spans 16 residues. CDR1 is LGHDT, CDR2 YNNKEL, per germline (reference sequence). This CDR3 is CASSQDTRPGKGEQYF. CDR3 sequence (DNA): TGTGCCAGCAGCCAAGATACCAGGCCGGGGAAGGGGGAGCAGTACTTC.

The V gene is TRBV19, the J gene TRBJ2-7; perhaps TRBD1 as D (6 bases). V was pared by 5 bases and J by 2 bases, with 13 bases between. CDR1 is LNHDA, CDR2 SQIVND, per germline (reference sequence). The CDR3 sequence is 14 residues long. The CDR3, as DNA: TGTGCCAGTAGTCCGACGACAGGACCCTACGAGCAGTACTTC. Translation: CASSPTTGPYEQYF.